This T cell receptor beta chain was recorded in a study of blood T cells in healthy people across ages. Study outcomes and limitations: A greater number of naive CD4+ cells and higher diversity distinguished long-lived donors from aged donors.

Concerning this clonotype: What it binds is unknown.

The length of the CDR3 is 10 residues. Germline lookup yields CDR1 ENHRY and CDR2 SYGVKD. V lost 10 bases and J lost 5, with 8 bases in between. A second PCR of about 6 to 11 cycles used a sample-barcoded 5' primer and a J-beta primer mix. A single record per CDR3 protein comes from TCRdb applying MiXCR to the 5' RACE reads. The table lists roughly 1,500,000 distinct CDR3 sequences, around 36% of them singletons. The sample consisted of blood. V and J are TRBV10-3 and TRBJ1-1, with D maybe TRBD1 (5 bases). The source of this sequence is a woman aged 30 to 39 in good health. CDR3 residues: CATWGTEAFF. CDR3 coding DNA: TGTGCCACGTGGGGGACTGAAGCTTTCTTT.